The 9 T cell receptor beta chains below come from one sample, sequenced in a study of T cell clusters in autoimmune cytopenias. TRB was amplified from about 250 ng of peripheral blood genomic DNA per sample. TRB rearrangements were amplified by touch-down multiplex PCR with mixed TRB-A/B primers. TCRdb re-called the multiplex PCR reads and catalogs CDR3 proteins one per entry, DNA excluded. The sample data list roughly 6,900 distinct CDR3 sequences. This sample was shared with a second study, whose subject was T cell repertoires in aging, cancer and after chemotherapy.

Sequencing was carried out using peripheral blood. The receptors were gathered from a human donor in good health.

According to its frequency, this clonotype is medium-sized. This sequence joins TRBV27 and TRBJ1-2; TCRdb lists TRBD1, though no DNA is available to test this call. This CDR3 contains 16 residues. The germline V gene has CDR1 MNHEY and CDR2 SMNVEV (reference sequence). The chain's CDR3 is CASSPEDRSHLVGYTF.

The rearrangement links TRBV6-2 or TRBV6-3 to TRBJ2-3; TCRdb designates TRBD2, a call that cannot be tested without DNA. CDR1 and CDR2 from the germline V gene are MNHEY and SVGEGT. This CDR3 spans 19 amino acids. CDR3 protein: CASSYEALAGALDTDTQYF.

Here the CDR3 reads CASSYSPGTEAFF. The rearrangement joins TRBV6-5 to TRBJ1-1; TCRdb returns TRBD1, unconfirmable since there is no DNA. From germline, CDR1 is MNHEY and CDR2 SVGAGI. The length of the CDR3 is 13 residues.

CDR3: CSASIGTYNEQFF. The V gene is TRBV20-1, the J gene TRBJ2-1; TCRdb returns TRBD2, unconfirmable since there is no DNA. The CDR3 has 13 residues. Germline CDR1 reads DFQATT; CDR2 reads SNEGSKA (reference sequence).

This chain connects TRBV18 to TRBJ2-2; TCRdb's assignment of TRBD1 cannot be checked, as there is no DNA. This CDR3 is built from 15 residues. Germline lookup yields CDR1 KGHSH and CDR2 LQKENI. The CDR3: CASSPGQGRTGELFF.

The gene calls are TRBV19 and TRBJ1-1; TCRdb names TRBD1, which stays unverified in the absence of DNA. The length of the CDR3 is 16 residues. Germline loops: CDR1 LNHDA, CDR2 SQIVND (reference sequence). The CDR3 reads CASSTTGGWTNTEAFF.

Judged by frequency, this clonotype is medium-sized. V and J are TRBV29-1 and TRBJ2-5. Germline V gene data show CDR1 as SQVTM and CDR2 as ANQGSEA. The CDR3 is 11 residues long. CDR3 in amino acids: CSVVVGETQYF.

V is TRBV5-4 and J is TRBJ1-2. Germline-derived CDR1 and CDR2 are SGHNT and YYREEE (reference sequence). The CDR3 spans 12 residues. CDR3 sequence reads: CASSLEVYGYTF. Full variable domain (missing parts from reference TRBV5-4 and TRBJ1-2): ETGVTQSPTHLIKTRGQQVTLRCSSQSGHNTVSWYQQALGQGPQFIFQYYREEENGRGNFPPRFSGLQFPNYSSELNVNALELDDSALYLCASSLEVYGYTFGSGTRLTVV.

The V and J genes are TRBV24-1 and TRBJ1-1. The CDR3 spans 13 residues. CDR1 and CDR2 from the germline V gene are KGHDR and SFDVKD. The CDR3 spells CATNGGGNTEAFF.